One and the same sample provided the 12 T cell receptor beta chains below, sequenced in a study of T cells in Graves' hyperthyroidism and ophthalmopathy. TCR beta CDR3 regions were amplified from RNA. When the TCR CDR3 underwent first-round RT-PCR, the HTBI primer set was used. TCRdb called the multiplex PCR reads again in MiXCR, with one record for every CDR3 protein. The data contain roughly 360,000 distinct CDR3 sequences, roughly 12% of them singletons. Sequencing used blood. Receptors originate from a man in his thirties or forties with Graves' hyperthyroidism that later progressed to Graves' ophthalmopathy.

This clonotype has a count of ten or more. The chain employs TRBV27 and TRBJ2-1, with 10 nucleotides matching TRBD1. Per germline, CDR1 MNHEY and CDR2 SMNVEV (reference sequence). V lost 4 bases to trimming and J lost 9 bases; unmatched junction nucleotides: 12. The CDR3 is 16 residues long. CDR3 coding DNA: TGTGCCAGCAGTTCACCCCCGGGACAGGGGCGAGGTGAGCAGTTCTTC. Protein sequence: CASSSPPGQGRGEQFF.

This clonotype was detected ten times or more. The gene calls are TRBV20-1 and TRBJ1-1; D uncertain. The V gene's germline CDR1 is DFQATT and CDR2 SNEGSKA (reference sequence). The V and J ends lost 5 bases and 0 bases respectively, with 10 bases between them. CDR3 length: 13 residues. This CDR3 is CSAYFPLNTEAFF. The CDR3 bases are TGCAGTGCTTACTTCCCACTGAACACTGAAGCTTTCTTT.

This clonotype was counted between two and nine times. The chain employs TRBV20-1 and TRBJ2-7, with 8 positions matching TRBD1. Looked up from germline, CDR1 is DFQATT and CDR2 is SNEGSKA (reference sequence). This CDR3 region has 13 residues. V was clipped by 5 bases and J by 3 bases; unmatched bases: 6. The CDR3 protein is CSARQGNYYEQYF. The CDR3 bases are TGCAGTGCTCGACAGGGGAATTACTACGAGCAGTACTTC.

This clonotype showed up many times. CDR3 sequence reads: CASSLAGIGYGYTF. CDR3 nucleotide sequence: TGTGCCAGCAGTTTAGCAGGTATCGGCTATGGCTACACCTTC. This chain joins TRBV28 and TRBJ1-2; D remains ambiguous. In germline, CDR1 is MDHEN, CDR2 SYDVKM. The CDR3 spans 14 residues. V was clipped by 2 bases and J by 4 bases, with 11 bases between them.

About this clonotype: Being one base from a much bigger clone, this may be a read error. The CDR3 region is CSVEPNAGDGNTEALF. The CDR3 DNA reads as TGCAGCGTTGAACCCAACGCGGGTGACGGGAACACTGAAGCTCTCTTT. The chain carries TRBV29-1 and TRBJ1-1, with D unclear. The CDR3 is 16 amino acids. Germline V gene lookup returns CDR1 SQVTM and CDR2 ANQGSEA.

This clonotype was recorded at least ten times. The rearrangement joins TRBV28 to TRBJ1-2; D not resolved. Trimming removed 6 bases at V and 4 bases at J, with 18 bases between. This CDR3 has 15 amino acids. The V gene's germline CDR1 is MDHEN and CDR2 SYDVKM. The DNA of the CDR3 is TGTGCCAGCAGCTCCAACGGGGTAACTACCTATGGCTACACCTTC. It encodes CASSSNGVTTYGYTF.

This clonotype was observed many times. The V gene is TRBV9, the J gene TRBJ1-1; TRBD1 matches at 7 bases. Unmatched junction bases numbered 4, after V lost 3 bases and J lost 2 bases. CDR1 is SGDLS, CDR2 YYNGEE, per germline. This CDR3 is built from 14 residues. The CDR3 spells CASSARDRNTEAFF. The CDR3 region has the DNA TGTGCCAGCAGCGCCCGGGACAGAAACACTGAAGCTTTCTTT.

The gene calls are TRBV7-8 and TRBJ1-6; D not certain. Germline values: CDR1 SGHVS, CDR2 FQNEAQ. This CDR3 spans 14 amino acids. V was trimmed by 1 base and J by 9 bases, leaving 10 bases between them. For the CDR3, the DNA is TGTGCCAGCAGCTTAGATTTGGGCCGTTCACCCCTCCACTTT. This encodes CASSLDLGRSPLHF.

The J gene is TRBJ1-3, the V gene TRBV28, with TRBD1 as a possible D gene (5 bases). This CDR3 is 15 amino acids long. Trimming left V 2 bases short and J 4 bases short, with 12 bases between. Germline lookup yields CDR1 MDHEN and CDR2 SYDVKM. The CDR3 DNA reads TGTGCCAGCAGTTTAACGGGGGGGTCAGGAAACACCATATATTTT. It encodes CASSLTGGSGNTIYF.

This clonotype was seen a few times. The gene calls are TRBV5-1 and TRBJ2-7; TRBD1 aligns across 7 bases. V shed 1 base, J shed 3 bases, and the junction held 10 bases outside the gene matches. Looked up from germline, CDR1 is SGHRS and CDR2 is YFSETQ. The CDR3 runs to 16 residues. Here the CDR3 reads CASSLSGTETLYEQYF. CDR3 DNA: TGCGCCAGCAGCTTGTCTGGGACAGAAACACTCTACGAGCAGTACTTC.

This clonotype was detected ten times or more. The chain employs TRBV7-8 and TRBJ2-3, with D possibly matching TRBD1 (6 bases). Germline V lookup: CDR1 SGHVS, CDR2 FQNEAQ. V dropped 1 base and J dropped 6 bases, with 14 bases sitting between them. The CDR3 runs 15 residues. The CDR3 region is CASSLGPSQGDTQYF. The CDR3 bases are TGTGCCAGCAGCTTAGGCCCATCGCAGGGGGATACGCAGTATTTT.

This clonotype was counted many times. The V call is TRBV12-3 or TRBV12-4, the J call TRBJ2-7; 8 bases are shared with TRBD1. Trimming removed 5 bases from V and 2 bases from J; junction bases left unmatched: 2. The CDR3 extends over 13 amino acids. CDR3 DNA sequence: TGTGCCAGCAGTGGACAGGGTCCCTACGAGCAGTACTTC. Protein product: CASSGQGPYEQYF.